This T cell receptor beta chain emerged from a study of neoadjuvant anti-PD-1 for oral cavity cancer. Here immunoSEQ multiplex PCR was the method, and the copy in TCRdb shows in-frame clones only, minus some. The table lists 10,000 to 15,000 clones, around 69% of them singletons, with approximately 2.3% in the top ten. J lost 8 bases, V lost 4 bases, and 5 bases had no gene match. Germline V lookup: CDR1 LNHNV, CDR2 YYDKDF (reference sequence). The CDR3 consists of 13 residues. The chain uses TRBV15 and TRBJ1-2; 9 bases agree with TRBD1. This clonotype was obtained from a person between 35 and 79 years old with oral cavity squamous cell carcinoma. The material sequenced was PBMCs, taken before nivolumab (anti-PD-1) treatment. The CDR3, as DNA: TGTGCCACCAGCAAACAGGGGGCGGAGGGCTACACCTTC. Protein product: CATSKQGAEGYTF.